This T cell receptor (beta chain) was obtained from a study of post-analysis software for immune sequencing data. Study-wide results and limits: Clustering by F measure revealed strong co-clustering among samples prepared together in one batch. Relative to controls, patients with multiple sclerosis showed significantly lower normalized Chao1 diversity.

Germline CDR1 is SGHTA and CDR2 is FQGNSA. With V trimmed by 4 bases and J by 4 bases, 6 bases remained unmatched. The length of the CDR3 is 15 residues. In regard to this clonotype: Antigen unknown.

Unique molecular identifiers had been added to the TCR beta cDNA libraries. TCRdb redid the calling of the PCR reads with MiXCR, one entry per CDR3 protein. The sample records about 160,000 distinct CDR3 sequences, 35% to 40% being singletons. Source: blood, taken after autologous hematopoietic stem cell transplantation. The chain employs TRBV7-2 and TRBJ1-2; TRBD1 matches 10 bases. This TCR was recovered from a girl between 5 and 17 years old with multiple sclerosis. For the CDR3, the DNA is TGTGCCAGCAGCTGGCGGACAGGGGGGACCTATGGCTACACCTTC. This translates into CASSWRTGGTYGYTF. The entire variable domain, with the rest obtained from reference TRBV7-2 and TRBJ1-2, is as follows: GAGVSQSPSNKVTEKGKDVELRCDPISGHTALYWYRQSLGQGLEFLIYFQGNSAPDKSGLPSDRFSAERTGGSVSTLTIQRTQQEDSAVYLCASSWRTGGTYGYTFGSGTRLTVV.